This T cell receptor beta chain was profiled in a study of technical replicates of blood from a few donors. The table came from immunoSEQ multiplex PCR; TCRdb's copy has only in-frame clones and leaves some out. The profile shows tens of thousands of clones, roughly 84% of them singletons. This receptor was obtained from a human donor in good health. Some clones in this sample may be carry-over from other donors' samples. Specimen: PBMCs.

The CDR3 coding sequence is TGTGCCAGCAGCTCGCCCGGGGGATATTCACCCCTCCACTTT. This codes for CASSSPGGYSPLHF. The chain links TRBV6-5 to TRBJ1-6, with D maybe TRBD1 (5 bases). This CDR3 has 14 amino acids. Trimming shortened V by 6 bases and J by 8 bases, and 14 bases separated the two germline ends. Germline CDR1 and CDR2: MNHEY and SVGAGI.